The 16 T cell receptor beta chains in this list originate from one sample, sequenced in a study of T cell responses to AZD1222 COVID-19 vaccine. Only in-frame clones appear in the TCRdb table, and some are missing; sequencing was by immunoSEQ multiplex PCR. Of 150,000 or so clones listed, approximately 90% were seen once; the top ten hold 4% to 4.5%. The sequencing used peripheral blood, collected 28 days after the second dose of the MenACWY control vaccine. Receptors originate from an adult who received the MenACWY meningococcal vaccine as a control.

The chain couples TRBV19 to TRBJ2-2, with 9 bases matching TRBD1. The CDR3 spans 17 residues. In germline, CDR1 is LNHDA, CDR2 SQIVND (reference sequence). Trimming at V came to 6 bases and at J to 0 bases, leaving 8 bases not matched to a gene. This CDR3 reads CASRRQGGPANTGELFF. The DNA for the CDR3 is TGTGCCAGTAGGCGACAGGGGGGTCCAGCGAACACCGGGGAGCTGTTTTTT.

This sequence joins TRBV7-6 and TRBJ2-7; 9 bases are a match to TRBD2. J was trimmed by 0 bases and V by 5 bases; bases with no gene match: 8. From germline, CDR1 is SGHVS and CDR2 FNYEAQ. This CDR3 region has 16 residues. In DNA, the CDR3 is TGTGCCAGCAGCCATACTAGCGGGCCAAACTCCTACGAGCAGTACTTC. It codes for CASSHTSGPNSYEQYF. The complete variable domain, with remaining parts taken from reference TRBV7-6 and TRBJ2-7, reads GAGVSQSPRYKVTKRGQDVALRCDPISGHVSLYWYRQALGQGPEFLTYFNYEAQQDKSGLPNDRFSAERPEGSISTLTIQRTEQRDSAMYRCASSHTSGPNSYEQYFGPGTRLTVT.

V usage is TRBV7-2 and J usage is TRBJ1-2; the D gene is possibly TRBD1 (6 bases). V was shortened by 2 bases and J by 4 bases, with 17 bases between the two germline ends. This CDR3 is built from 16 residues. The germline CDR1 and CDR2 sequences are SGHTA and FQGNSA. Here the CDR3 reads CASSLTGTPKSYGYTF. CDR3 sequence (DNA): TGTGCCAGCAGCTTAACGGGGACACCTAAGTCCTATGGCTACACCTTC.

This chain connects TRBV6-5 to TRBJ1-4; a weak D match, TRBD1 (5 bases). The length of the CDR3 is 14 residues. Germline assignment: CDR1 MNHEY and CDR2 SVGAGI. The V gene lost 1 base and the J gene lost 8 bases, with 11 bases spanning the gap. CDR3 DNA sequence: TGTGCCAGCAGTTACTATACAGGATCCGAAAAACTGTTTTTT. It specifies CASSYYTGSEKLFF.

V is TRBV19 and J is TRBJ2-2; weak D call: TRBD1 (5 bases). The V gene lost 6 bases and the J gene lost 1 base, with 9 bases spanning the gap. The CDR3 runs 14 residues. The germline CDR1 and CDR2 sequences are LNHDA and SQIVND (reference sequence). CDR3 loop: CASRTALNTGELFF. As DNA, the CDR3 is TGTGCCAGTAGGACAGCTTTGAACACCGGGGAGCTGTTTTTT. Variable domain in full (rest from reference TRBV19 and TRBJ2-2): DGGITQSPKYLFRKEGQNVTLSCEQNLNHDAMYWYRQDPGQGLRLIYYSQIVNDFQKGDIAEGYSVSREKKESFPLTVTSAQKNPTAFYLCASRTALNTGELFFGEGSRLTVL.

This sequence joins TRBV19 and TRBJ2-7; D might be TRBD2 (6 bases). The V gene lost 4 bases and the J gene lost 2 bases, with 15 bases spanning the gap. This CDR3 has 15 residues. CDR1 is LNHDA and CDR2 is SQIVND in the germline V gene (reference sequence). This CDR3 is CASSSIAEIAYEQYF. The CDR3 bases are TGTGCCAGTAGTAGTATAGCGGAAATCGCCTACGAGCAGTACTTC.

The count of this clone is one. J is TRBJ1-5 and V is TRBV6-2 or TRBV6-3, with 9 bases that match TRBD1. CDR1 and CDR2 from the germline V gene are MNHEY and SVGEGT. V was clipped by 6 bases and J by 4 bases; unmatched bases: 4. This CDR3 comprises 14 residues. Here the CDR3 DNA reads TGTGCCAGCAGCTTCGGGACAGGGAATCAGCCCCAGCATTTT. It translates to CASSFGTGNQPQHF.

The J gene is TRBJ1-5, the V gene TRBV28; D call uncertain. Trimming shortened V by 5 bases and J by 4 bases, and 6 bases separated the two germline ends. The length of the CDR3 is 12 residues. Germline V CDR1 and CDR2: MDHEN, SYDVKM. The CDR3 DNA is TGTGCCAGCAGTGTTAATAATCAGCCCCAGCATTTT. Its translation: CASSVNNQPQHF.

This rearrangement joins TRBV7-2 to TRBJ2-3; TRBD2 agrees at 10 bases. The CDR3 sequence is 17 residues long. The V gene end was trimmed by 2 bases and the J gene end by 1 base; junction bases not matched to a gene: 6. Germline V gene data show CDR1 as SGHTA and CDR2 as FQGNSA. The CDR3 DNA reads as TGTGCCAGCAGCTTAAACCCAGCGGGGGGGGGCACAGATACGCAGTATTTT. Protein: CASSLNPAGGGTDTQYF.

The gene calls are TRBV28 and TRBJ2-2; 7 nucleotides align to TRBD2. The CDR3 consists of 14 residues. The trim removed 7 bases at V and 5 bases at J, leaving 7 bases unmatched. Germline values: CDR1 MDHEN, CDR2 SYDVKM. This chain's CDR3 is CASMAGERTGELFF. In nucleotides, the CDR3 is TGTGCCAGCATGGCGGGAGAAAGGACCGGGGAGCTGTTTTTT. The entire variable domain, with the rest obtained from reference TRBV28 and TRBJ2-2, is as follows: DVKVTQSSRYLVKRTGEKVFLECVQDMDHENMFWYRQDPGLGLRLIYFSYDVKMKEKGDIPEGYSVSREKKERFSLILESASTNQTSMYLCASMAGERTGELFFGEGSRLTVL.

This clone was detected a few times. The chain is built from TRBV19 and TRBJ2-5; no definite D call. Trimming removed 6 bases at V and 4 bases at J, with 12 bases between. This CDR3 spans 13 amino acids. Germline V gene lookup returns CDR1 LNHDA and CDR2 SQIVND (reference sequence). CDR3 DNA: TGTGCCAGTAGGGAAGGAGCTGTAGAGACCCAGTACTTC. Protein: CASREGAVETQYF. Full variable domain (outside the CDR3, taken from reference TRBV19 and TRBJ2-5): DGGITQSPKYLFRKEGQNVTLSCEQNLNHDAMYWYRQDPGQGLRLIYYSQIVNDFQKGDIAEGYSVSREKKESFPLTVTSAQKNPTAFYLCASREGAVETQYFGPGTRLLVL.

The CDR3 nucleotides are TGTGCCAGCAGCCACCCCCACGGGATTGGGACCGGGGAGCTGTTTTTT. Amino acid sequence: CASSHPHGIGTGELFF. This chain uses TRBV11-3 with TRBJ2-2; the D gene is possibly TRBD2 (5 bases). Trimming shortened V by 5 bases and J by 5 bases, and 18 bases separated the two germline ends. Germline V gives CDR1 SGHNT, CDR2 YENEEA. This CDR3 contains 16 residues.

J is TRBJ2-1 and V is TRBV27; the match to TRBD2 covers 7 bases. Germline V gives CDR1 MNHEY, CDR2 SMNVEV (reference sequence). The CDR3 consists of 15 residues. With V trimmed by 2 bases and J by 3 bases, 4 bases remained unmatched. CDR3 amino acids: CASSLRLALYNEQFF. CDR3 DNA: TGTGCCAGCAGTTTAAGACTAGCACTCTACAATGAGCAGTTCTTC.

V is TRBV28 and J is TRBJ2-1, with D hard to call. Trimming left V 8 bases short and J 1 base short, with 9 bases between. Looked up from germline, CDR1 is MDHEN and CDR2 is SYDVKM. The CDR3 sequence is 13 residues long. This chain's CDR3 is CASSDGSYNEQFF. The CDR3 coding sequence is TGTGCCAGCTCCGATGGGTCCTACAATGAGCAGTTCTTC.

CDR3 coding DNA: TGTGCCAGCAGAATGGACGGGGGTCATGGACAGCCCCAGCATTTT. Protein sequence: CASRMDGGHGQPQHF. This chain joins TRBV6-5 and TRBJ1-5; tentative D call: TRBD1 (5 bases). V was cut by 6 bases and J by 7 bases, with 19 bases left in between. The CDR3 is made up of 15 amino acids. Per germline, CDR1 MNHEY and CDR2 SVGAGI.

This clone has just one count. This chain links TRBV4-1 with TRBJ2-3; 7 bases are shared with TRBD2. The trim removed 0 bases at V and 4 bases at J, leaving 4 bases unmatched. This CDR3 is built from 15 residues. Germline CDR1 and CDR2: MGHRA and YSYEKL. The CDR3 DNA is TGCGCCAGCAGCCAAGAACGGGAGGCCGCAGATACGCAGTATTTT. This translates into CASSQEREAADTQYF.